This T cell receptor (beta chain) emerged from a study of beta chain features in type 1 diabetes. Germline V CDR1 and CDR2: KGHSH, LQKENI. V was clipped by 5 bases and J by 0 bases; unmatched bases: 6. CDR3 size: 15 residues. Expressed TCRB transcripts got sequenced, as all isolated RNA was reverse transcribed. The table came from immunoSEQ multiplex PCR; TCRdb's copy has only in-frame clones and leaves some out. Seen here are a few hundred thousand clones, around 9.6% observed once, and the top ten hold approximately 0.03%. This clone was observed a handful of times. Sequencing used naive CD4+ T cells from blood. This TCR derives from a woman between 18 and 30 years old in good health. This rearrangement joins TRBV18 to TRBJ1-1; 7 bases match TRBD1. CDR3 residues: CASSSYRGLNTEAFF. In DNA, the CDR3 is TGTGCCAGCTCATCCTACAGGGGTTTGAACACTGAAGCTTTCTTT.